These T cell receptor beta chains were read from a single sample in a study of blood T cell repertoires in COVID-19. The method was immunoSEQ multiplex PCR; TCRdb's version includes in-frame clones alone and lacks a portion of them. The sample consists of about 430,000 clones, approximately 88% of them appearing once. Material: PBMCs or T cells enriched from blood (not recorded which). These TCRs come from a young woman with acute COVID-19. The conserved cysteine and the conserved F or W are not part of the CDR3 here. D genes are given only for firm matches.

j_gene	d_gene	v_gene	len	CDR3aa
TRBJ2-2	TRBD2	TRBV24-1	14	ATSDFSGGAAGELF
TRBJ1-1	-	TRBV7-9	12	ASSSNYRNTEAF
TRBJ1-2	-	TRBV12-3/TRBV12-4	10	AITYGGMGYT
TRBJ1-1	-	TRBV20-1	9	TGAWNTEAF
TRBJ2-7	-	TRBV29-1	9	SVQQGYEQY
TRBJ2-3	TRBD2	TRBV14	13	ASSGLAGVVDTQY
TRBJ1-1	TRBD1	TRBV27	12	ASSPPGGRTEAF
TRBJ2-7	TRBD1	TRBV10-1	13	ASSEGTGGLYEQY
TRBJ1-4	-	TRBV2	10	ASSERRGKLF
TRBJ1-5	TRBD1	TRBV7-2	12	ASSLDRGNQPQH
TRBJ2-2	TRBD2	TRBV29-1	12	SYMRGAVAGELF
TRBJ2-3	TRBD2	TRBV18	12	ASSPGRVADTQY
TRBJ1-6	TRBD1	TRBV30	14	AWSHRGRAYNSPLH
TRBJ2-1	-	TRBV5-1	14	ASSADSGGPYNEQF
TRBJ2-3	TRBD1	TRBV5-5	13	ASSLLGQITDTQY
TRBJ2-3	TRBD2	TRBV2	13	ASSATSGGFSTQY
TRBJ2-3	-	TRBV10-1	13	ASSEQGGHPDTQY
TRBJ1-5	-	TRBV5-1	15	ASSLGAGGGSNQPQH
TRBJ2-7	-	TRBV4-1	12	ASSQGPGEYEQY
TRBJ1-6	TRBD1	TRBV5-3	15	ARSPAGQASYNSPLH
TRBJ1-2	TRBD1	TRBV13	14	ASSLGAQGLNYGYT
TRBJ2-7	-	TRBV27	13	ASSLLQGYSYEQY
TRBJ1-1	-	TRBV2	14	ATNSGGGPLVGEAF
TRBJ2-1	-	TRBV24-1	12	ATSGHREYNEQF
TRBJ1-3	TRBD1	TRBV9	15	ASSKSPGQGYGNTIY
TRBJ1-2	TRBD1	TRBV27	13	ASSLGAGGVTGYT
TRBJ2-4	-	TRBV5-1	13	ASSPSGTNGNIQY
TRBJ1-5	TRBD1	TRBV25-1	13	ASSEGAGGSQPQH
TRBJ2-7	TRBD2	TRBV2	12	ASSEERGSYEQY
TRBJ2-1	TRBD1	TRBV9	13	ASSQTGISYNEQF
TRBJ2-3	TRBD2	TRBV7-9	14	ASSLDRGEGTDTQY
TRBJ2-1	TRBD2	TRBV5-1	14	ASSQNPGGLRDEQF
TRBJ2-2	TRBD1	TRBV4-1	14	ASSPRGQGDTGELF
TRBJ1-1	TRBD1	TRBV9	13	ASSVEGALGTEAF
TRBJ2-3	TRBD2	TRBV7-2	13	ASSFRRGDADTQY
TRBJ1-4	-	TRBV5-1	12	ASSLASSGEKLF
TRBJ2-1	TRBD2	TRBV15	15	ATSRVGHERGYNEQF
TRBJ1-5	-	TRBV4-1	14	ASSPARWGGNQPQH
TRBJ2-3	-	TRBV5-1	15	ASSLVSGNSYHDTQY
TRBJ2-1	TRBD1	TRBV6-4	13	ASSDWDRGINEQF
TRBJ2-1	TRBD1	TRBV18	12	ASSPSTGGNEQF
TRBJ1-6	TRBD1	TRBV7-9	13	ASSLGQGYNSPLH
TRBJ1-1	-	TRBV19	11	ASSIDGADEAF
TRBJ2-2	TRBD1	TRBV2	13	ASQGPTGVAGELF
TRBJ2-5	TRBD1	TRBV6-5	13	ASRNTGTGDETQY